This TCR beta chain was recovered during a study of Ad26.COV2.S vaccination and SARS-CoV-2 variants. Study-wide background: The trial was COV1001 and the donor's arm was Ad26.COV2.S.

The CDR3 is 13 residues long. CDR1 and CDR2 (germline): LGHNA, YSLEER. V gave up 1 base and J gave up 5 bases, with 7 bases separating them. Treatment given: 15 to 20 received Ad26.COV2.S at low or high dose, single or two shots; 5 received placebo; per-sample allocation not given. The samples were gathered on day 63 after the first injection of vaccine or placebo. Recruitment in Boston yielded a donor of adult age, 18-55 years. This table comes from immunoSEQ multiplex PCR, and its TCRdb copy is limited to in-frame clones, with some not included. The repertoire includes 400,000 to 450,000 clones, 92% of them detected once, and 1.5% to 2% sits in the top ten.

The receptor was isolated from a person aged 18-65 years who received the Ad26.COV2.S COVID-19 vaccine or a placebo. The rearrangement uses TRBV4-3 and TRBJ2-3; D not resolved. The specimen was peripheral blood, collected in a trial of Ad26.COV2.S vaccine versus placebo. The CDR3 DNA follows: TGCGCCAGCAGCCAAGGATACCTAGATACGCAGTATTTT. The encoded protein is CASSQGYLDTQYF.